The clone carrying this T cell receptor (beta chain) was found a few times. Its antigen is undetermined. Per the authors' pipeline: Each donor had about 100,000 to nearly 550,000 clonotypes. Each CDR3 protein gets one entry after TCRdb re-called the 5' RACE reads with MiXCR. The V and J calls here are based on TCRdb, not the publication. The top ten hold approximately 6.6% of the sample, which has a few hundred thousand distinct CDR3 sequences, approximately 30% seen once. Trimming took 7 bases from V and 2 from J, leaving 12 bases between them. The CDR3 contains 13 residues. Per the germline V gene, CDR1 is MNHEY and CDR2 is SVGAGI. This record comes from a study of identical twins' blood T cells. Whole-study findings and limits: Shared environment remains a possible cause of twin similarity. V gene usage reportedly matched far better within twin pairs than unrelated donors.

Sequenced input: PBMCs. This TCR was recovered from a woman aged 18 to 50 in good health. The chain has TRBV6-5 and TRBJ2-7; D possibly matches TRBD1 or TRBD2 (5 bases each). The CDR3 bases are TGTGCCAGCATGACCGGGGCTCCCTACGAGCAGTACTTC. Residues: CASMTGAPYEQYF.